This entry describes one T cell receptor beta chain. Its antigen remains unidentified. As the method of synthesis, 5'RACE template switching with UMIs yielded TCR beta cDNA. TCRdb reanalyzed the 5' RACE reads and collapses them to one entry per CDR3 protein, without DNA. This table holds under 500,000 distinct CDR3 sequences. These data are taken from a study of T cells expressing NK-cell markers. Study summary: HCMV serostatus: seven of eight sequenced donors positive, one negative. Broader study findings: Dominance of the CD3+CD56-NKG2C+ fraction by these clonotypes also held in several donors. Clones of NKG2C+ T cells that had expanded were of unclear HCMV specificity.

Germline-derived CDR1 and CDR2 are SEHNR and FQNEAQ (reference sequence). This CDR3 contains 13 residues. The source is a woman aged 18 to 75 in good health. The sample comprised blood T cells: a sorted CD56 or NKG2C T cell subset, CD4+ or CD8+ T cells, or bulk PBMC T cells (not recorded which). The V gene is TRBV7-9, the J gene TRBJ1-6. The CDR3 here is CASSLGGILPLHF.